This T cell receptor (beta chain) was identified in a study of shared clonotypes between healthy human individuals. The data were produced by immunoSEQ multiplex PCR, yet TCRdb's version contains in-frame clones alone and is incomplete. The sample comprises over 850,000 clones, 75% to 85% of which are singletons, and 0.5% to 0.65% rests with the top ten. The CDR3 sequence is 16 residues long. Germline loops: CDR1 MGHRA, CDR2 YSYEKL. V lost 4 bases, J lost 4 bases, and 16 bases lay in between. This TCR was recovered from a man aged 18 to 30 in good health. Some clones in this sample may be carry-over from other donors' samples. Material: memory CD4+ T cells from PBMCs. Subset here: CD45RA-negative fraction. The V and J genes are TRBV4-1 and TRBJ2-2, with D possibly being TRBD1 (6 bases). The CDR3: CASSPQGGDFTGELFF. The DNA of the CDR3 is TGCGCCAGCAGCCCGCAAGGGGGTGATTTCACCGGGGAGCTGTTTTTT.